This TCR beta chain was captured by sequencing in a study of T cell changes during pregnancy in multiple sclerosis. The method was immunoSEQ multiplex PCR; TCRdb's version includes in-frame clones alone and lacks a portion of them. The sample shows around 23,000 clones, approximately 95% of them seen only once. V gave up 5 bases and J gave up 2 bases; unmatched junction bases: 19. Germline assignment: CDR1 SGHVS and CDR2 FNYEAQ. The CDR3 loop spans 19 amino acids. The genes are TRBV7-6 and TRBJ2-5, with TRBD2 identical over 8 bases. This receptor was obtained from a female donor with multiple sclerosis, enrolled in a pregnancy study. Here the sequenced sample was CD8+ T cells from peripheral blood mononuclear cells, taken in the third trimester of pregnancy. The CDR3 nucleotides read TGTGCCAGCAGCCCGAAAGAAGCCTACAGCGGGGGCCTGCAAGAGACCCAGTACTTC. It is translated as CASSPKEAYSGGLQETQYF.